The 21 T cell receptor beta chains below all came from one sample that was sequenced in a study of blood T cell repertoires in COVID-19. Assay used: immunoSEQ multiplex PCR; TCRdb lists only in-frame clones, some missing. The sample includes about 220,000 clones, 70% to 90% of them seen just once. Sequences were obtained from PBMCs or T cells enriched from blood (not recorded which). These receptor sequences come from a woman between 35 and 50 years old with acute COVID-19.

The rearrangement links TRBV27 to TRBJ2-1; TRBD2 matches 8 bases. Germline values: CDR1 MNHEY, CDR2 SMNVEV (reference sequence). This CDR3 contains 14 residues. V lost 5 bases to trimming and J lost 6 bases; unmatched junction nucleotides: 6. Written as DNA, the CDR3 is TGTGCCAGCAGTCAAATAGCGGGGATCAATGAGCAGTTCTTC. Residues: CASSQIAGINEQFF.

This chain joins TRBV21-1 and TRBJ1-5. TRBV21-1 is recorded as a pseudogene. There are 16 residues in the CDR3. Here the CDR3 DNA reads TGTGCCAGCAGCAAAGAGACAGACCGGAGGGATCAGCCCCAGCATTTT. Encoded protein: CASSKETDRRDQPQHF.

This chain connects TRBV7-3 to TRBJ2-1; tentatively, D is TRBD2 (6 bases). The CDR3 is made up of 16 amino acids. CDR1 and CDR2 (germline): SGHTA, FQGTGA. V was cut by 5 bases and J by 5 bases, with 19 bases left in between. The CDR3 reads CASSPRLGGANNEQFF. For the CDR3, the DNA is TGTGCCAGCAGCCCACGCCTGGGGGGTGCCAACAATGAGCAGTTCTTC.

The chain carries TRBV12-3 or TRBV12-4 and TRBJ1-6; TRBD1 might be the D (6 bases). Trimming shortened V by 6 bases and J by 12 bases, and 15 bases separated the two germline ends. This CDR3 region has 13 residues. The CDR3 reads CASSQTQGLPLHF. Written as DNA, the CDR3 is TGTGCCAGCAGCCAGACACAGGGATTACCCCTCCACTTT.

This clone occurred once. CDR3 nucleotides: TGTGCCAGTAGTATAGTCCCGGTGCATCAGCCCCAGCATTTT. Translated: CASSIVPVHQPQHF. The chain combines TRBV19 with TRBJ1-5; D unresolved. CDR1 and CDR2 (germline): LNHDA, SQIVND (reference sequence). Trimming left V 1 base short and J 5 bases short, with 9 bases between. The CDR3 consists of 14 residues.

This clone was observed a handful of times. The CDR3 is CASSRGRESVAEAFF. CDR3 coding DNA: TGTGCCAGCAGTCGGGGGAGGGAATCGGTGGCTGAAGCTTTCTTT. The gene calls are TRBV6-5 and TRBJ1-1; possible D gene TRBD1, 5 bases. CDR1 MNHEY and CDR2 SVGAGI come from the germline V gene. The CDR3 is 15 residues long. Trimming removed 5 bases at V and 6 bases at J, with 19 bases between.

About this clone: The same CDR3 arises from other DNA sequences in this sample as well. The chain has TRBV12-3 or TRBV12-4 and TRBJ1-2; weak D call: TRBD1 (5 bases). CDR3 length equals 13 residues. V was clipped by 5 bases and J by 3 bases, with 10 bases between them. In DNA, the CDR3 is TGTGCCAGCAGTCTCGACAGATACTATGGCTACACCTTC. This sequence encodes CASSLDRYYGYTF.

The chain uses TRBV12-3 or TRBV12-4 and TRBJ2-5, with TRBD2 as a possible D gene (6 bases). This CDR3 has 13 residues. Trimming shortened V by 3 bases and J by 5 bases, and 10 bases separated the two germline ends. The CDR3 here is CASSFGRRETQYF. In DNA form, the CDR3 reads TGTGCCAGCAGTTTCGGGAGAAGGGAGACCCAGTACTTC.

The J gene is TRBJ1-4, the V gene TRBV2; no clear D gene. The CDR3 has 13 amino acids. Germline V CDR1 and CDR2: SNHLY, FYNNEI. The V gene lost 7 bases and the J gene lost 2 bases, with 8 bases spanning the gap. DNA for the CDR3: TGTGCCAGCAACCAGGTCACTAATGAAAAACTGTTTTTT. Encoded protein: CASNQVTNEKLFF. Full variable domain (missing parts from reference TRBV2 and TRBJ1-4): EPEVTQTPSHQVTQMGQEVILRCVPISNHLYFYWYRQILGQKVEFLVSFYNNEISEKSEIFDDQFSVERPDGSNFTLKIRSTKLEDSAMYFCASNQVTNEKLFFGSGTQLSVL.

The genes are TRBV5-6 and TRBJ2-7; maybe TRBD2 (7 bases). The germline V gene encodes CDR1 SGHDT and CDR2 YYEEEE. V lost 2 bases and J 2 bases, leaving 11 bases between the germline ends. There are 14 residues in the CDR3. The CDR3, as DNA: TGTGCCAGCAGCTTCGGGGGGCTTCCCTACGAGCAGTACTTC. Protein product: CASSFGGLPYEQYF.

The rearrangement uses TRBV7-6 and TRBJ1-1, with D possibly matching TRBD1 (6 bases). This CDR3 spans 15 amino acids. Germline V gene sequence: CDR1 SGHVS, CDR2 FNYEAQ. V lost 5 bases and J lost 0, with 13 bases in between. Written as DNA, the CDR3 is TGTGCCAGCAGCCCGGACAGTTTAATGAACACTGAAGCTTTCTTT. Translation: CASSPDSLMNTEAFF.

The genes are TRBV7-9 and TRBJ1-2; D not certain. The ends were cut back, 2 bases at V and 4 bases at J, with 20 bases in the middle. This CDR3 region has 17 residues. Germline V gene sequence: CDR1 SEHNR, CDR2 FQNEAQ (reference sequence). The CDR3 sequence: CASSLWEPYKASYGYTF. In nucleotides, the CDR3 is TGTGCCAGCAGCTTATGGGAGCCTTACAAAGCCTCCTATGGCTACACCTTC. Full variable domain (missing parts from reference TRBV7-9 and TRBJ1-2): DTGVSQNPRHKITKRGQNVTFRCDPISEHNRLYWYRQTLGQGPEFLTYFQNEAQLEKSRLLSDRFSAERPKGSFSTLEIQRTEQGDSAMYLCASSLWEPYKASYGYTFGSGTRLTVV.

This clone was detected only a few times. The chain recombines TRBV7-8 with TRBJ1-6; TRBD1 is a possible D gene (5 bases). Trimming stripped 3 bases from V and 7 bases from J, with 10 bases between. From germline, CDR1 is SGHVS and CDR2 FQNEAQ. The CDR3 totals 14 residues. CDR3 residues: CASSLGPDNSPLHF. CDR3 DNA sequence: TGTGCCAGCAGCTTGGGGCCGGACAATTCACCCCTCCACTTT.

The rearrangement links TRBV27 to TRBJ1-2; TRBD1 matches 7 bases. Per germline, CDR1 MNHEY and CDR2 SMNVEV (reference sequence). J lost 0 bases, V lost 3 bases, and 1 base had no gene match. The CDR3 length is 14 residues. The DNA of the CDR3 is TGTGCCAGCAGTTTCGGACAGGCTAACTATGGCTACACCTTC. Translated, it gives CASSFGQANYGYTF.

This clone was counted only a few times. The chain recombines TRBV6-2 or TRBV6-3 with TRBJ1-5; TRBD1 is a possible D gene (5 bases). Germline CDR1 and CDR2: MNHEY and SVGEGT. This CDR3 region has 15 residues. With 4 bases removed from V and 1 base from J, the gap between germline ends came to 11 bases. The CDR3 DNA reads as TGTGCCAGCAGTTTCCAGGGCGGAAGCAATCAGCCCCAGCATTTT. It translates to CASSFQGGSNQPQHF.

V gene TRBV3-1 (or the pseudogene TRBV3-2) combines with J gene TRBJ2-2; D remains unclear. CDR1 is LGHDT, CDR2 YNNKEL, per germline (reference sequence). This CDR3 is 14 amino acids long. The ends were cut back, 7 bases at V and 7 bases at J, with 16 bases in the middle. CDR3: CASTRVTRGGELFF. DNA for the CDR3: TGTGCCAGCACCCGGGTGACCCGTGGCGGGGAGCTGTTTTTT.

This clone has only a few counts. The chain's CDR3 is CASSQPLQPQHF. The CDR3 bases are TGTGCCAGCAGTCAACCCCTACAGCCCCAGCATTTT. This rearrangement joins TRBV6-2 or TRBV6-3 to TRBJ1-5, with D uncertain. V was clipped by 5 bases and J by 7 bases, with 9 bases between them. This CDR3 spans 12 amino acids. Germline CDR1 and CDR2: MNHEY and SVGEGT.

The chain couples TRBV25-1 to TRBJ1-1; TRBD1 matches 8 bases. Trimming cost V 0 bases and J 0 bases; bases outside gene matches: 6. CDR3 length: 17 residues. Germline-derived CDR1 and CDR2 are MGHDK and SYGVNS. CDR3 in DNA: TGTGCCAGCAGTGAATATGGCAGGGGGCATTTGAACACTGAAGCTTTCTTT. It is translated as CASSEYGRGHLNTEAFF. The variable domain in full, completed from reference TRBV25-1 and TRBJ1-1, reads EADIYQTPRYLVIGTGKKITLECSQTMGHDKMYWYQQDPGMELHLIHYSYGVNSTEKGDLSSESTVSRIRTEHFPLTLESARPSHTSQYLCASSEYGRGHLNTEAFFGQGTRLTVV.

The chain carries TRBV6-2 or TRBV6-3 and TRBJ1-1; D is ambiguous. This CDR3 is 15 amino acids long. Trimming removed 0 bases from V and 1 base from J, with 9 bases in between. The germline V gene has CDR1 MNHEY and CDR2 SVGEGT. CDR3 DNA: TGTGCCAGCAGTTACTCGCCCCTAACGAACACTGAAGCTTTCTTT. The encoded protein is CASSYSPLTNTEAFF.

V is TRBV3-1 (or the pseudogene TRBV3-2) and J is TRBJ1-1; possible D gene TRBD1, 6 bases. Per germline, CDR1 LGHDT and CDR2 YNNKEL (reference sequence). The CDR3 spans 15 residues. The germline V and J ends were trimmed by 2 bases and 4 bases, with 14 bases remaining between them. This chain's CDR3 is CASSQSGGLGTEAFF. Written as DNA, the CDR3 is TGTGCCAGCAGCCAATCCGGGGGGCTGGGCACTGAAGCTTTCTTT.

The chain links TRBV19 to TRBJ2-3; 10 bases line up with TRBD2. The germline gives CDR1 LNHDA, CDR2 SQIVND (reference sequence). The CDR3 consists of 16 residues. The junction had 5 bases not matched to a gene; V was cut back by 3 bases and J by 2 bases. CDR3: CASSIPSGGLTDTQYF. The DNA for the CDR3 is TGTGCCAGTAGTATCCCTAGCGGGGGACTCACAGATACGCAGTATTTT.